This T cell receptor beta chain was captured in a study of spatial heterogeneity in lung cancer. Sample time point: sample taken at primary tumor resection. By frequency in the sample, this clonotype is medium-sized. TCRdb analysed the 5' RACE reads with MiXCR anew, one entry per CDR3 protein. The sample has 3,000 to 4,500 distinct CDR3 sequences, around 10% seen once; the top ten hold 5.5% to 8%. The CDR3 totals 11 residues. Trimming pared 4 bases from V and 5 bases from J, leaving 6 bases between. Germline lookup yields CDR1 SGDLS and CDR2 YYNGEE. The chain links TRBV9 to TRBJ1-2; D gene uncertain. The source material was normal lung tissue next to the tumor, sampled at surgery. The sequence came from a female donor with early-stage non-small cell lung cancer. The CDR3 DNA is TGTGCCAGCAGCTTTGGGTATGGCTACACCTTC. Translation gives CASSFGYGYTF.